The clone carrying this T cell receptor beta chain showed up many times. No antigen is known for it. J gave up 3 bases and V 7 bases, and 8 bases lay outside the gene matches. CDR1 is DFQATT and CDR2 is SNEGSKA in the germline V gene (reference sequence). The CDR3 length is 13 residues. Documented time point: longitudinal time-point 1 (baseline). Unsorted libraries were generated from 2 million PBMCs held at -80 degrees C. The data were obtained in a study of neurological immune-mediated disorders. General study points: TCR clonal expansion peaked in HTLV-1-associated myelopathy patients and was lowest in multiple sclerosis patients.

As for the cDNA, it was generated by 5'RACE with 10-nucleotide random UMIs. TCRdb ran MiXCR on the 5' RACE reads and lists one entry per CDR3 protein. The sample has tens of thousands of distinct CDR3 sequences; 10% are singletons. The chain joins TRBV20-1 to TRBJ1-1; 7 bases agree with TRBD1. The receptor was derived from a man younger than 45 in good health. The specimen was PBMCs. The CDR3 here is CSVDRDPDTEAFF. CDR3 coding DNA: TGCAGTGTTGACAGGGACCCTGACACTGAAGCTTTCTTT.